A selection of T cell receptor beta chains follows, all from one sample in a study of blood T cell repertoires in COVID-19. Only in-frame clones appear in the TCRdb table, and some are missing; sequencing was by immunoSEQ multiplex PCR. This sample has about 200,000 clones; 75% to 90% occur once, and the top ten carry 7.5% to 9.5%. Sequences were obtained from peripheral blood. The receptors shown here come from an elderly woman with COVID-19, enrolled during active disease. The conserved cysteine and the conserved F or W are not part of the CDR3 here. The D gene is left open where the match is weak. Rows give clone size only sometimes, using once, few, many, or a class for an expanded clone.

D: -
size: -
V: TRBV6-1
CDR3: ASSEGALGLTTF

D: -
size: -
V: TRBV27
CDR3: ASCLRTGNTEAF

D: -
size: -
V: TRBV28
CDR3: ASSRWGGASNQPQH

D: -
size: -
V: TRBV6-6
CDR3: ASSYEGAFDEQY

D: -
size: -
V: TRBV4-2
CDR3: ASSQGPLNEQY

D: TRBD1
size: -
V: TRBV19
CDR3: ASSMGQGNDYHGYT

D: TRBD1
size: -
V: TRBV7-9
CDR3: ASSFGTGGETQY

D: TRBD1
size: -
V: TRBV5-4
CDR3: ASSFRTGNEQF

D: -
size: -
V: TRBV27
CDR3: ASTRAGANEKLF

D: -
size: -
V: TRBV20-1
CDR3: SASLPRVGAYEQY

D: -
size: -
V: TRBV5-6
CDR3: ASSFGGVLSGNTIY

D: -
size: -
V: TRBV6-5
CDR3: ASALQGRSYYEQY

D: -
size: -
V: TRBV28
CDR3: ASRPGGHQPQH

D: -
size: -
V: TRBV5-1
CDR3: ASSLGAYGGSSYEQY

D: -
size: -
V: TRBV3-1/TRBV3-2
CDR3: ASSQGRRSPLH

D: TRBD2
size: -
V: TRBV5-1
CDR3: ASSVSGGITDTQY

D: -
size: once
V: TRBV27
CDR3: ASSPGWGHSKDEKLF

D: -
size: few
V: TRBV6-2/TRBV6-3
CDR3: ASSYSIGTRLSYEQY

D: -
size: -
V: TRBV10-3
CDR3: AIRVSPNTEAF

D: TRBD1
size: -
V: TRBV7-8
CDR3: ASSLATGQGGNEQF

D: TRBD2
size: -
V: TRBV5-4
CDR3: ASSLTSGSLNEQF

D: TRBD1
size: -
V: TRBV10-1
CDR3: ASVGTGYAHGYT

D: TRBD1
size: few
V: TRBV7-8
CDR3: ASSARDSLYEQY

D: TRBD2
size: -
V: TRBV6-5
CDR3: ASNLAGGPADTQY

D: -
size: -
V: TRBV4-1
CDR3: ASSHVDRSMNTEAF

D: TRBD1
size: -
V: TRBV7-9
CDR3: ASSSPEGQSTDTQY

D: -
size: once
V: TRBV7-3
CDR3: ASSKTVSSYNEQF

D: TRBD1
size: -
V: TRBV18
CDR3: ASFPRQGLAEAF

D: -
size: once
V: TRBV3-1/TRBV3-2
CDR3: ASSHDRYSGAF

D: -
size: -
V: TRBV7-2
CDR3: ASSLGRGSYEQY

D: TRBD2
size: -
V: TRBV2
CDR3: ASSVGGTSGADTQY

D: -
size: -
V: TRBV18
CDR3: ASSPNRDRAF

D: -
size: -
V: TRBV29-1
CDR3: SLRGPTGYGIPEAF

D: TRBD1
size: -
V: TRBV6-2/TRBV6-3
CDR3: ASSYGTAWSNQPQH

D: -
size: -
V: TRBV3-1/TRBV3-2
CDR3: ASSRGPGQGNTIY

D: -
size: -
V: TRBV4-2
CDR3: ASSGGRNTIY

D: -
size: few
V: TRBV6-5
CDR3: ASSYEGDEQF

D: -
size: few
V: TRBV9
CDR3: ASRAGILNTEAF

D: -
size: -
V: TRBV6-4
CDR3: AATGGCNQPQH

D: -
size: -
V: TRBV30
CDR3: ARTEPANYGYT

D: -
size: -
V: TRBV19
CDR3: ASSIETTTGPAF

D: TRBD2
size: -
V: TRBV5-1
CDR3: ASSSMTSGRHVGEQY

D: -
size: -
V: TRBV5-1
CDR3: ASSSTVGNTGELF

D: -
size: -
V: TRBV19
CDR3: ASSARTADLRNQPQH